A single sample gave rise to the 26 T cell receptor beta chains below, sequenced in a study of T cell repertoires in cytomegalovirus infection. From the reads, TCRdb called clonotypes with MiXCR, one entry per CDR3 protein. The table records 400,000 to 600,000 distinct CDR3 sequences, 40% to 50% of them present only once. Antigens for these TCRs are unknown. This specimen was cultured PBMCs, taken from culture after CMV antigen stimulation. The receptors were sampled from a human donor in good health (CMV status not recorded). Some clones in this sample may be carry-over from other donors' samples.

The rearrangement links TRBV7-8 to TRBJ2-3; 10 positions agree with TRBD2. This CDR3 spans 16 amino acids. In germline, CDR1 is SGHVS, CDR2 FQNEAQ. Trimming took 5 bases from V and 2 from J; bases not matched to a gene: 7. CDR3 DNA: TGTGCCAGCAGCGTGGACACTAGCGGGATCACAGATACGCAGTATTTT. It yields the protein CASSVDTSGITDTQYF.

V and J are TRBV20-1 and TRBJ2-7, with D tentatively TRBD2 (5 bases). This CDR3 is 12 amino acids long. V was clipped by 3 bases and J by 3 bases, with 9 bases between them. Germline V gene data show CDR1 as DFQATT and CDR2 as SNEGSKA (reference sequence). In nucleotides, the CDR3 is TGCAGTGCTAGGGACTCAATCTACGAGCAGTACTTC. Translated, it gives CSARDSIYEQYF.

This chain joins TRBV12-3 or TRBV12-4 and TRBJ2-7, with unresolved D. This CDR3 contains 13 residues. The ends were cut back, 3 bases at V and 3 bases at J, with 9 bases in the middle. The CDR3 DNA reads as TGTGCCAGCAGTTTTGGGCAGCTCTACGAGCAGTACTTC. It yields the protein CASSFGQLYEQYF.

The CDR3 loop reads CSARDLRGEKLFF. In DNA form, the CDR3 reads TGCAGTGCTAGAGATCTTAGGGGGGAAAAACTGTTTTTT. V and J are TRBV20-1 and TRBJ1-4, with D possibly matching TRBD1 (6 bases). From germline, CDR1 is DFQATT and CDR2 SNEGSKA (reference sequence). The CDR3 is made up of 13 amino acids. With 0 bases removed from V and 8 bases from J, the gap between germline ends came to 10 bases.

In nucleotides, the CDR3 is TGTGCCATCAGTGGGGGGACTAGATCCTACGAGCAGTACTTC. It is translated as CAISGGTRSYEQYF. The chain couples TRBV10-3 to TRBJ2-7; 8 bases map to TRBD2. The CDR3 extends over 14 amino acids. The germline gives CDR1 ENHRY, CDR2 SYGVKD. V trimming: 4 bases; J trimming: 1 base; junction bases outside the gene matches: 3.

This clonotype was counted many times. The chain links TRBV7-2 to TRBJ1-1, with D perhaps matching TRBD1 (5 bases). Germline-derived CDR1 and CDR2 are SGHTA and FQGNSA. The V end was cut by 5 bases, the J end by 5 bases, with 21 bases between. The CDR3 has 16 amino acids. The CDR3 sequence: CASSPFGASVETEAFF. Here the CDR3 DNA reads TGTGCCAGCAGCCCCTTCGGGGCGTCGGTGGAAACTGAAGCTTTCTTT.

The chain is built from TRBV12-3 or TRBV12-4 and TRBJ2-5, with TRBD1 matching 8 bases. The CDR3 contains 13 residues. V trimming: 6 bases; J trimming: 3 bases; junction bases outside the gene matches: 3. CDR3 coding DNA: TGTGCCAGCAGAGTGACAGGGGAAGAGACCCAGTACTTC. Its translation is CASRVTGEETQYF.

The J gene is TRBJ1-3, the V gene TRBV27; 7 positions match TRBD1. This CDR3 comprises 13 residues. With 6 bases clipped from V and 3 bases from J, the junction kept 2 bases outside the gene matches. Germline lookup yields CDR1 MNHEY and CDR2 SMNVEV (reference sequence). The CDR3 coding sequence is TGTGCCAGCAGGGACAGGAGTGGAAACACCATATATTTT. Translation gives CASRDRSGNTIYF.

The chain recombines TRBV19 with TRBJ2-7; 12 bases fit TRBD1. Germline trimming cut 5 bases from V and 5 bases from J; bases unmatched to any gene: 10. This CDR3 contains 16 residues. Germline V lookup: CDR1 LNHDA, CDR2 SQIVND (reference sequence). CDR3 DNA sequence: TGTGCCAGTAGTGCCACCTCCGGGACAGGGGGCGACGAGCAGTACTTC. Its translation: CASSATSGTGGDEQYF.

This clonotype was seen more than once but under ten times. V and J are TRBV6-6 and TRBJ2-5; D is perhaps TRBD1 or TRBD2 (5 bases each). Trimming removed 7 bases from V and 4 bases from J, with 19 bases in between. CDR1 is MNHNY and CDR2 is SVGAGI in the germline V gene (reference sequence). This CDR3 comprises 15 residues. The CDR3, as DNA: TGTGCCAGCACCGAACCGGGACGGAGAGGAGAGACCCAGTACTTC. As protein: CASTEPGRRGETQYF.

This clonotype has only a few counts. The chain combines TRBV7-2 with TRBJ1-2, with D unresolved. Trimming pared 5 bases from V and 4 bases from J, leaving 14 bases between. Germline assignment: CDR1 SGHTA and CDR2 FQGNSA. The CDR3 loop spans 14 amino acids. CDR3 sequence (DNA): TGTGCCAGCAGCCTTCAGGACGGTCCCTATGGCTACACCTTC. Translated, it gives CASSLQDGPYGYTF.

J is TRBJ1-4 and V is TRBV11-2; 9 bases are shared with TRBD1. Trimming took 6 bases from V and 8 from J; bases not matched to a gene: 7. CDR3 length: 14 amino acids. Germline values: CDR1 SGHAT, CDR2 FQNNGV. The CDR3 DNA reads TGTGCCAGCAGGAAGAACAGGGGGCGAGAAAAACTGTTTTTT. It codes for CASRKNRGREKLFF.

The J gene is TRBJ2-5, the V gene TRBV7-6; D uncertain. This CDR3 region has 17 residues. Germline V gene data show CDR1 as SGHVS and CDR2 as FNYEAQ. V shed 1 base and J shed 1 base, with 16 bases lying between them. The CDR3 loop reads CASSLVFGANTQETQYF. CDR3 nucleotides: TGTGCCAGCAGCTTAGTGTTCGGCGCGAACACCCAAGAGACCCAGTACTTC.

The rearrangement joins TRBV10-3 to TRBJ2-2; D remains unclear. The germline gives CDR1 ENHRY, CDR2 SYGVKD. Trimming removed 7 bases from V and 4 bases from J, with 10 bases in between. This CDR3 has 13 amino acids. The CDR3 bases are TGTGCCATCAAGGGCAGCGCCACCGGGGAGCTGTTTTTT. Its protein is CAIKGSATGELFF.

This clonotype was observed once. The chain links TRBV12-3 or TRBV12-4 to TRBJ2-7, with TRBD1 matching 8 bases. Trimming cost V 2 bases and J 5 bases; bases outside gene matches: 8. This CDR3 is 15 amino acids long. CDR3 protein: CASSLPQGTGNEQYF. DNA of the CDR3: TGTGCCAGCAGTTTACCCCAGGGGACAGGAAACGAGCAGTACTTC.

The chain combines TRBV20-1 with TRBJ2-5; D is undetermined. CDR1 is DFQATT, CDR2 SNEGSKA, per germline (reference sequence). The V and J ends lost 3 bases and 2 bases respectively, with 10 bases between them. The CDR3 contains 13 residues. The CDR3 DNA reads TGCAGTGCTAGCTCCGGGCTTCAAGAGACCCAGTACTTC. It translates to CSASSGLQETQYF.

The table lists this clonotype with a few counts. The rearrangement links TRBV7-2 to TRBJ1-1, with a possible D match to TRBD1 (5 bases). V lost 3 bases, J lost 1 base, and 9 bases lay in between. Germline-derived CDR1 and CDR2 are SGHTA and FQGNSA. The CDR3 is 14 amino acids. CDR3 sequence: CASSFSGGNTEAFF. In DNA form, the CDR3 reads TGTGCCAGCAGCTTTTCTGGGGGGAACACTGAAGCTTTCTTT.

This clonotype has a handful of counts. The genes are TRBV5-4 and TRBJ2-5, with 9 bases that match TRBD2. This CDR3 spans 15 amino acids. Germline values: CDR1 SGHNT, CDR2 YYREEE (reference sequence). V shed 4 bases and J 7 bases; nucleotides not matched to a gene: 11. The CDR3 is CASSPLAGEGTTQYF. DNA of the CDR3: TGTGCCAGCAGCCCGTTAGCGGGGGAGGGTACGACCCAGTACTTC.

The CDR3: CASSPDRPNEKLFF. CDR3 DNA: TGTGCCAGCAGCCCTGACAGACCTAATGAAAAACTGTTTTTT. The J gene is TRBJ1-4, the V gene TRBV12-3 or TRBV12-4; D may be TRBD1 (5 bases). CDR3 length equals 14 residues. V lost 6 bases to trimming and J lost 3 bases, with 11 bases between them.

The chain employs TRBV6-6 and TRBJ2-1; D ambiguous. V lost 2 bases, J lost 0 bases, and 11 bases lay in between. The CDR3 contains 16 residues. Germline V gene sequence: CDR1 MNHNY, CDR2 SVGAGI (reference sequence). The CDR3 protein is CASSYPKGGSYNEQFF. As DNA, the CDR3 is TGTGCCAGCAGTTACCCCAAAGGTGGCTCCTACAATGAGCAGTTCTTC.

This clonotype was counted only a few times. The gene calls are TRBV12-3 or TRBV12-4 and TRBJ1-1, with D unclear. The CDR3 extends over 13 amino acids. V was shortened by 7 bases and J by 8 bases, with 17 bases between the two germline ends. The CDR3 bases are TGTGCCAGCACCCTAAGGAGTGGGGTGGAAGCTTTCTTT. It translates to CASTLRSGVEAFF.

The V call is TRBV24-1, the J call TRBJ2-1, with D perhaps TRBD2 (7 bases). Trimming stripped 5 bases from V and 5 bases from J, with 18 bases between. Germline CDR1 KGHDR, CDR2 SFDVKD. The CDR3 runs to 16 residues. The CDR3: CATSAPGWGGDNEQFF. CDR3 DNA: TGTGCCACCAGTGCCCCGGGTTGGGGGGGCGACAATGAGCAGTTCTTC.

The V call is TRBV4-3, the J call TRBJ2-3; no reliable D call. Germline V gene data show CDR1 as LGHNA and CDR2 as YSLEER. V lost 2 bases to trimming and J lost 6 bases, with 9 bases between them. This CDR3 is 13 amino acids long. The CDR3 sequence: CASSQPPTDTQYF. CDR3 sequence (DNA): TGCGCCAGCAGCCAACCCCCGACGGATACGCAGTATTTT.

The gene calls are TRBV24-1 and TRBJ2-3, with 9 bases fitting TRBD1. There are 15 residues in the CDR3. J gave up 3 bases and V 4 bases, and 4 bases lay outside the gene matches. CDR1 KGHDR and CDR2 SFDVKD come from the germline V gene. CDR3: CATSDPGQGTDTQYF. The CDR3, as DNA: TGTGCCACCAGTGACCCCGGACAGGGGACAGATACGCAGTATTTT.

The chain recombines TRBV7-2 with TRBJ2-5; maybe TRBD1 (5 bases). From germline, CDR1 is SGHTA and CDR2 FQGNSA. V lost 5 bases and J lost 1, with 11 bases in between. The CDR3 has 14 amino acids. This CDR3 is CASSQRQTQETQYF. Written as DNA, the CDR3 is TGTGCCAGCAGCCAGCGACAGACCCAAGAGACCCAGTACTTC. The whole variable domain, remainder taken from reference TRBV7-2 and TRBJ2-5, is GAGVSQSPSNKVTEKGKDVELRCDPISGHTALYWYRQSLGQGLEFLIYFQGNSAPDKSGLPSDRFSAERTGGSVSTLTIQRTQQEDSAVYLCASSQRQTQETQYFGPGTRLLVL.

The V call is TRBV19, the J call TRBJ2-7; 10 bases map to TRBD2. The germline V gene encodes CDR1 LNHDA and CDR2 SQIVND (reference sequence). This CDR3 spans 17 amino acids. Germline trimming cut 4 bases from V and 0 bases from J; bases unmatched to any gene: 9. The CDR3 loop is CASSTKGTSATSYEQYF. The CDR3 DNA reads TGTGCCAGTAGTACAAAGGGGACTAGCGCCACCTCCTACGAGCAGTACTTC. Complete variable domain (other parts from reference TRBV19 and TRBJ2-7): DGGITQSPKYLFRKEGQNVTLSCEQNLNHDAMYWYRQDPGQGLRLIYYSQIVNDFQKGDIAEGYSVSREKKESFPLTVTSAQKNPTAFYLCASSTKGTSATSYEQYFGPGTRLTVT.